This TCR beta chain derives from a study of blood T cell repertoires in COVID-19. The overall study: Sample material is recorded as cDNA or gDNA derived from T cells, B-cell-depleted T cells, or PBMCs.

The CDR3 is 12 amino acids. V lost 7 bases and J lost 8, with 14 bases in between. Germline lookup yields CDR1 MDHEN and CDR2 SYDVKM. Study processing details: Estimation of nucleated cell counts was performed using reference gene primer amplification. The table came from immunoSEQ multiplex PCR; TCRdb's copy has only in-frame clones and leaves some out. V and J calls and clone size are those listed in that table; D and trimming were worked out from the DNA. This table has some 120,000 clones, around 88% appearing once. The source is a human donor in a cohort sampled during active COVID-19. The chain links TRBV28 to TRBJ1-2; no firm D call. Specimen: peripheral blood. The DNA for the CDR3 is TGTGCCAGCACCCCTGACCTGGGCGGCTACACCTTC. Translated: CASTPDLGGYTF.